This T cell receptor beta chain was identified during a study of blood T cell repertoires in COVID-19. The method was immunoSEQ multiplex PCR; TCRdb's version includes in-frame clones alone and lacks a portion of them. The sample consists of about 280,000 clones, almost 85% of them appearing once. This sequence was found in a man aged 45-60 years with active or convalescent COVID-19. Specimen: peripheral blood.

The CDR3 sequence is CAGLRDSHTGELFF. CDR3 sequence (DNA): TGTGCCGGGCTCCGGGACAGTCACACCGGGGAGCTGTTTTTT. This chain joins TRBV19 and TRBJ2-2, with 7 bases aligning to TRBD1. The CDR3 is 14 residues long. V was pared by 11 bases and J by 3 bases, with 9 bases of the junction left unmatched. CDR1 is LNHDA and CDR2 is SQIVND in the germline V gene (reference sequence). Drawing the rest from reference TRBV19 and TRBJ2-2, the complete variable domain is DGGITQSPKYLFRKEGQNVTLSCEQNLNHDAMYWYRQDPGQGLRLIYYSQIVNDFQKGDIAEGYSVSREKKESFPLTVTSAQKNPTAFYLCAGLRDSHTGELFFGEGSRLTVL.